This T cell receptor (beta chain) derives from a study of blood T cell repertoires in COVID-19. Study-wide context: The study drew acute and convalescent COVID-19 samples from the United States, Italy and Spain.

Methods used by the authors: From reference gene primer amplification, estimates of nucleated cell counts were derived. Repertoires were generated with immunoSEQ multiplex PCR, while TCRdb's copy carries only in-frame clones and drops some. V and J calls and clone size come straight from that table; D and trimming were deduced from the DNA. The sample holds 230,000 or so clones; 84% are singletons and the top ten take about 2.3%. The V and J ends lost 7 bases and 7 bases respectively, with 11 bases between them. Germline V gives CDR1 MNHEY, CDR2 SVGEGT. This CDR3 has 13 amino acids. The gene calls are TRBV6-2 or TRBV6-3 and TRBJ1-6; D ambiguous. The clonotype originates from a man aged 40-50 years who had recovered from COVID-19. The sample was peripheral blood. The CDR3 sequence: CASTPQRNSPLHF. CDR3 nucleotide sequence: TGTGCCAGCACCCCGCAGAGGAATTCACCCCTCCACTTT.